Below, 11 T cell receptor beta chains from the same sample are listed, as sequenced in a study of blood T cell repertoires in COVID-19. Profiled with immunoSEQ multiplex PCR; TCRdb holds only in-frame clones, not every one. The sample lists roughly 180,000 clones, approximately 85% occurring once. Sequences were obtained from peripheral blood. Every receptor here comes from a woman aged 60 to 75 with acute or convalescent COVID-19.

This CDR3 is CASSQERTSGSHGNEQFF. The DNA for the CDR3 is TGTGCCAGCAGCCAGGAAAGGACTAGCGGGAGCCACGGCAATGAGCAGTTCTTC. J is TRBJ2-1 and V is TRBV4-2; 13 bases line up with TRBD2. Trimming cost V 3 bases and J 6 bases; bases outside gene matches: 11. The length of the CDR3 is 18 residues. Germline CDR1 LGHNA, CDR2 YNFKEQ.

The chain employs TRBV10-3 and TRBJ2-2; TRBD1 aligns across 7 bases. There are 15 residues in the CDR3. Trimming took 5 bases from V and 5 from J; bases not matched to a gene: 8. Germline CDR1 ENHRY, CDR2 SYGVKD. This CDR3 is CAISPDRVRTGELFF. The CDR3 coding sequence is TGTGCCATCAGTCCCGACAGGGTTCGGACCGGGGAGCTGTTTTTT.

This chain joins TRBV11-1 and TRBJ2-7; TRBD1 is a possible D gene (6 bases). CDR1 and CDR2 (germline): SGHAT, FQDESV (reference sequence). CDR3 length: 16 residues. V was trimmed by 5 bases and J by 0 bases, leaving 17 bases between them. The CDR3 nucleotides read TGTGCCAGCAGCCCCATGCAAACAGGGATCTCCTACGAGCAGTACTTC. Translation gives CASSPMQTGISYEQYF. The full variable domain, completed using reference TRBV11-1 and TRBJ2-7, is EAEVAQSPRYKITEKSQAVAFWCDPISGHATLYWYRQILGQGPELLVQFQDESVVDDSQLPKDRFSAERLKGVDSTLKIQPAELGDSAMYLCASSPMQTGISYEQYFGPGTRLTVT.

The V and J genes are TRBV5-4 and TRBJ2-7, with TRBD2 matching 16 bases. V shed 5 bases and J 7 bases; nucleotides not matched to a gene: 6. Germline lookup yields CDR1 SGHNT and CDR2 YYREEE (reference sequence). CDR3 size: 15 residues. CDR3 DNA sequence: TGTGCCAGCAGAAGAGGGACTAGCGGGAGGGGAGAGCAGTACTTC. Translated, it gives CASRRGTSGRGEQYF.

Turning to this clone: Compared with germline, one end of the junction differs, possibly owing to a read error. The gene calls are TRBV7-7 and TRBJ1-1; D is ambiguous. Per germline, CDR1 SSHAT and CDR2 FNYEAQ (reference sequence). The CDR3 extends over 13 amino acids. CDR3: CASSLRENTEAFF. CDR3 sequence (DNA): TGTGCTAGCAGCTTACGAGAGAACACTGAAGCTTTCTTT.

This clone was seen once. The rearrangement links TRBV27 to TRBJ2-7, with 12 bases matching TRBD2. CDR1 is MNHEY, CDR2 SMNVEV, per germline (reference sequence). This CDR3 spans 18 amino acids. The V gene end was trimmed by 6 bases and the J gene end by 0 bases; junction bases not matched to a gene: 12. The CDR3 bases are TGTGCCAGCAGCCGATTGACTAGCGGGGGCACCCCCTCCTACGAGCAGTACTTC. Protein product: CASSRLTSGGTPSYEQYF.

This sequence joins TRBV5-5 and TRBJ2-5; D is possibly TRBD2 (6 bases). The V end was cut by 4 bases, the J end by 7 bases, with 20 bases between. Germline assignment: CDR1 SGHKS and CDR2 YYEKEE (reference sequence). The CDR3 extends over 15 amino acids. The CDR3 protein is CASSALPASEATQYF. CDR3 sequence (DNA): TGTGCCAGCAGCGCCCTTCCCGCTAGCGAAGCGACCCAGTACTTC.

The gene calls are TRBV24-1 and TRBJ2-6; tentative D call: TRBD2 (5 bases). This CDR3 has 17 residues. Trimming removed 2 bases at V and 0 bases at J, with 10 bases between. Germline V gives CDR1 KGHDR, CDR2 SFDVKD. The CDR3 DNA reads TGTGCCACCAGTGATTACGGGGTGGCCTCTGGGGCCAACGTCCTGACTTTC. Protein: CATSDYGVASGANVLTF.

The gene calls are TRBV7-8 and TRBJ2-2; 10 bases agree with TRBD2. Germline CDR1 SGHVS, CDR2 FQNEAQ. V trimming: 3 bases; J trimming: 6 bases; junction bases outside the gene matches: 4. This CDR3 contains 15 residues. CDR3 sequence reads: CASSLPSGSAGELFF. CDR3 DNA sequence: TGTGCCAGCAGCTTGCCTAGCGGGAGTGCCGGGGAGCTGTTTTTT.

V usage is TRBV9 and J usage is TRBJ1-1; D is undetermined. There are 14 residues in the CDR3. Germline V lookup: CDR1 SGDLS, CDR2 YYNGEE. The ends were cut back, 3 bases at V and 1 base at J, with 10 bases in the middle. As DNA, the CDR3 is TGTGCCAGCAGCGCCCCGGGGTCGAACACTGAAGCTTTCTTT. It is translated as CASSAPGSNTEAFF.

This sequence joins TRBV7-2 and TRBJ2-3; TRBD1 aligns across 10 bases. CDR3 size: 16 residues. V gave up 4 bases and J gave up 3 bases; unmatched junction bases: 7. The germline gives CDR1 SGHTA, CDR2 FQGNSA. CDR3 protein: CASSWGDRGATDTQYF. The CDR3 DNA reads TGTGCCAGCAGCTGGGGGGACAGGGGAGCGACAGATACGCAGTATTTT.